This T cell receptor (beta chain) was observed in a study of tumor-infiltrating lymphocytes in primary liver carcinoma. In the study overall: Patients underwent surgical resection for primary liver carcinoma.

This CDR3 is 12 amino acids long. Losses at the gene ends were 7 bases for V and 8 bases for J; bases not matched to a gene: 10. Per germline, CDR1 SQVTM and CDR2 ANQGSEA. As for this clonotype: Its target is not known.

TCR beta cDNA came from approximately 490 ng total RNA, primed with a constant-region primer. What produced the TCR beta libraries was three nested multiplex PCR rounds using slightly modified ARM-PCR. With TRBV1-TRBV30 forward primers and a C-beta reverse primer, the first two PCR rounds were run for about 10 cycles each. TCRdb redid the calling of the multiplex PCR reads with MiXCR, one entry per CDR3 protein. The profile shows roughly 180,000 distinct CDR3 sequences, 50% to 75% of them singletons. RNA isolated from unsorted whole blood supplied the blood RNA, with germline DNA also extracted. Every patient had chronic HBV infection and was treatment-naive. Broader study findings: Tumor top-250-clone fractions significantly exceeded those of blood (p = 0.039).

The sample taken for sequencing was peripheral blood. The chain joins TRBV29-1 to TRBJ1-1; 7 bases line up with TRBD1. The sequence came from a man aged 40-49 years with primary liver carcinoma and hepatitis B virus infection. The CDR3 is CSAGTGAEEAFF. CDR3 in DNA: TGCAGCGCCGGAACAGGGGCGGAGGAAGCTTTCTTT.